One TCR beta chain is described in this entry. This clone's antigen is unknown. It has no much larger one-base neighbor in the sample; base qualities were not kept. Focal radiation therapy combined with CTLA-4 blockade (ipilimumab) was tested in patients with chemo-refractory metastatic non-small-cell lung cancer. This entry is derived from a study of radiotherapy plus CTLA-4 blockade in lung cancer (dated by TCRdb to 2016 to 2018). As for the study more broadly: Objective responses were observed in 18% of enrolled patients, and disease control was achieved in roughly 29%. General study outcomes and caveats: The strongest predictors of response, as reported, were early dynamic changes in blood T cell clones along with a rise in serum interferon-beta after radiation. After treatment with radiotherapy and ipilimumab, TCR clones that came from tumors expanded in the peripheral blood.

Libraries were prepared through the immunoSEQ multiplex PCR assay. The immuneACCESS repertoire file appears here via TCRdb, limited to in-frame rearrangements. These files lack a portion of the clones; in checked studies, under half of the deficit traces to unresolved V genes, and the cause of the others is not known. The table for this sample lists about 51,000 clones; 70% to 80% of them were counted only once. Approximately 9% of the sample is in the top ten clones. Trimming takes 5 bases from V and 0 bases from J, and the germline ends sit 8 bases apart. Including the terminal cysteine and phenylalanine, the CDR3 comprises 14 residues. The DNA shown is the 42-base CDR3, in frame from base 1. CDR1 is given as MNHEY and CDR2 as SMNVEV, both from the germline V gene (reference sequence).

The sequences come from peripheral blood, collected from a patient treated with radiotherapy plus ipilimumab. The clonotype was recovered from a human donor with non-small cell lung cancer who had a complete response to radiotherapy plus ipilimumab. This chain is built from TRBV27 and TRBJ1-5; the D gene cannot be resolved reliably. CDR3 protein: CASSHGLSNQPQHF. The DNA reads as follows: TGTGCCAGCAGTCACGGACTTAGCAATCAGCCCCAGCATTTT.